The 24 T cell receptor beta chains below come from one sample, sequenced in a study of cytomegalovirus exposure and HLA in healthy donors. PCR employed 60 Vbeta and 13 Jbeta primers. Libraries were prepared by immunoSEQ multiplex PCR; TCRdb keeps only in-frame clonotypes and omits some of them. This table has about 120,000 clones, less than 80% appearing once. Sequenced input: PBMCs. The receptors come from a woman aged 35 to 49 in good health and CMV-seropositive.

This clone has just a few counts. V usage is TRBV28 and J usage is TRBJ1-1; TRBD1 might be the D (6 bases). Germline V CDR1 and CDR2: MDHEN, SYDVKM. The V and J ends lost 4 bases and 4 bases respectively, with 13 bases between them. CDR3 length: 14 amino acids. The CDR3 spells CASSWLGQSTEAFF. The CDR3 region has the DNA TGTGCCAGCAGTTGGCTTGGACAGAGCACTGAAGCTTTCTTT. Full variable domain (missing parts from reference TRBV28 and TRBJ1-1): DVKVTQSSRYLVKRTGEKVFLECVQDMDHENMFWYRQDPGLGLRLIYFSYDVKMKEKGDIPEGYSVSREKKERFSLILESASTNQTSMYLCASSWLGQSTEAFFGQGTRLTVV.

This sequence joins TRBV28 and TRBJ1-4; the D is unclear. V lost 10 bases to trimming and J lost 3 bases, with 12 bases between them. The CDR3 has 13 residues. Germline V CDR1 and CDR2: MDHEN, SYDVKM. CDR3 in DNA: TGTGCCACCACAGACACCGCTAATGAAAAACTGTTTTTT. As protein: CATTDTANEKLFF.

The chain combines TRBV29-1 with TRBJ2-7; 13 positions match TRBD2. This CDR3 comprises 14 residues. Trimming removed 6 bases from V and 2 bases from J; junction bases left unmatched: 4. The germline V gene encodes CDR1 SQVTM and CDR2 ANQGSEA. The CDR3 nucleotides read TGCAGCGTGGTACTAGCGGGAGGGGCCTACGAGCAGTACTTC. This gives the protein CSVVLAGGAYEQYF.

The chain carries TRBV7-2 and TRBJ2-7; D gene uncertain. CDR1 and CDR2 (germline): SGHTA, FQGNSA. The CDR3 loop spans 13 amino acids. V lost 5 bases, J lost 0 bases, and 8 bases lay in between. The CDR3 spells CASSPQSSYEQYF. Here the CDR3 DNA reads TGTGCCAGCAGCCCACAGAGCTCCTACGAGCAGTACTTC.

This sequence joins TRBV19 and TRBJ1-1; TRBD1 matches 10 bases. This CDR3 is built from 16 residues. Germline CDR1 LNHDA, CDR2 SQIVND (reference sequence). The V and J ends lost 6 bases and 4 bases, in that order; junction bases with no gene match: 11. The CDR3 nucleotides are TGTGCCAGTAGCTTCGGGGACAGGGGTCGAGGCACTGAAGCTTTCTTT. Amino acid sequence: CASSFGDRGRGTEAFF.

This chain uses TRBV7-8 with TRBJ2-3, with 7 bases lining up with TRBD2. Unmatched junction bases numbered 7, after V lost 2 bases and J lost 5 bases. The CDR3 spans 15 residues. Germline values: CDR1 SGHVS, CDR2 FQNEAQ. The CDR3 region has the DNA TGTGCCAGCAGCTTAAAAAGCGGGAATCTAGATACGCAGTATTTT. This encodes CASSLKSGNLDTQYF.

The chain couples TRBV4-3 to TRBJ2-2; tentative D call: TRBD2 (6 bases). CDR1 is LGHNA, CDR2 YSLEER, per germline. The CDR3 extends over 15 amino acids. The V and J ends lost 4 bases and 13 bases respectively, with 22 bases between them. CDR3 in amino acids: CASSPAGLGPGWLFF. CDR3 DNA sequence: TGCGCCAGCAGCCCGGCGGGGTTAGGCCCGGGGTGGCTGTTTTTT.

The CDR3 protein is CAISKDRGATNTEAFF. The DNA for the CDR3 is TGTGCCATCAGTAAGGACAGGGGGGCGACGAACACTGAAGCTTTCTTT. The chain carries TRBV10-3 and TRBJ1-1, with 10 bases fitting TRBD1. Germline values: CDR1 ENHRY, CDR2 SYGVKD. CDR3 length equals 16 residues. With V trimmed by 5 bases and J by 1 base, 7 bases remained unmatched.

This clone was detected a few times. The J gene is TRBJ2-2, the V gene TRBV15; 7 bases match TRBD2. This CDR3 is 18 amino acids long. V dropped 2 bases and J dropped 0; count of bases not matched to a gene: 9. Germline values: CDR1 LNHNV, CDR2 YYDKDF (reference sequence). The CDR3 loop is CATSRPERGSTNTGELFF. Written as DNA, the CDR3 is TGTGCCACCAGCAGACCCGAGCGGGGTAGTACGAACACCGGGGAGCTGTTTTTT.

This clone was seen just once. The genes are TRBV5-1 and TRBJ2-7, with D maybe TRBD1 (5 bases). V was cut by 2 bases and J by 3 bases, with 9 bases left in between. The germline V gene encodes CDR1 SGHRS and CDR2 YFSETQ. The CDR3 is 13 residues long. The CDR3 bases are TGCGCCAGCAGCTTCATTCAGGGCTACGAGCAGTACTTC. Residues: CASSFIQGYEQYF.

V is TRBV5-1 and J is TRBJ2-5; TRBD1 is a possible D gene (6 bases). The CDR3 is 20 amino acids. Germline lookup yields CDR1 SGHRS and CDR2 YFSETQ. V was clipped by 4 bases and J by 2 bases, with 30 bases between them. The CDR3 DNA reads TGCGCCAGCAGCGTTCCCCGGGACGCCTATCGGTTGAGGGGGCAAGAGACCCAGTACTTC. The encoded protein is CASSVPRDAYRLRGQETQYF.

For the CDR3, the DNA is TGCGCCAGCAGCTTGGCCGGGACAGGGGACCAGAATGAGCAGTTCTTC. It codes for CASSLAGTGDQNEQFF. The chain links TRBV5-1 to TRBJ2-1, with 10 bases fitting TRBD1. V shed 0 bases and J 7 bases; nucleotides not matched to a gene: 7. CDR1 is SGHRS and CDR2 is YFSETQ in the germline V gene. The CDR3 totals 16 residues.

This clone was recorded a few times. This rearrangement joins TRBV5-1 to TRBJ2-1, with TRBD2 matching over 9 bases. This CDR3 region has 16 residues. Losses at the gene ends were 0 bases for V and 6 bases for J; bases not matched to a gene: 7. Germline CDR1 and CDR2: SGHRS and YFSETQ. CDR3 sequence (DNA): TGCGCCAGCAGCTTGGGCGGGAGGGCCGCGTTCAATGAGCAGTTCTTC. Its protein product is CASSLGGRAAFNEQFF. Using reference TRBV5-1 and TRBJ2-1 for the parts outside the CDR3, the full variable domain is KAGVTQTPRYLIKTRGQQVTLSCSPISGHRSVSWYQQTPGQGLQFLFEYFSETQRNKGNFPGRFSGRQFSNSRSEMNVSTLELGDSALYLCASSLGGRAAFNEQFFGPGTRLTVL.

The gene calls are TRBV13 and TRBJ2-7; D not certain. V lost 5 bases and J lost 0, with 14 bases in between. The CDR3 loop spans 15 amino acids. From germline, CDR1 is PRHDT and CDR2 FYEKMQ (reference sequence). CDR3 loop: CASSLFDRTSYEQYF. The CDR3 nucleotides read TGTGCCAGCAGCCTATTTGATAGAACCTCCTACGAGCAGTACTTC.

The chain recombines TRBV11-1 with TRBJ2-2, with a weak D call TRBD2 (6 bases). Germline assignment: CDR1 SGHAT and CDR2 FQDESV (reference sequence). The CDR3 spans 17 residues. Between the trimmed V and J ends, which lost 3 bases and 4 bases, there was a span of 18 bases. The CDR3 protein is CASSLTPTSSPTGELFF. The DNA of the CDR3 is TGTGCCAGCAGCTTGACACCGACTAGTTCCCCCACCGGGGAGCTGTTTTTT.

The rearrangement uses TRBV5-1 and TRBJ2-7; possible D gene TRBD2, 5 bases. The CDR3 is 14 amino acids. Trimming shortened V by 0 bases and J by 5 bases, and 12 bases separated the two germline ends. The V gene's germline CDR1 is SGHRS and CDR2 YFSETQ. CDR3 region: CASSLGRMIDEQYF. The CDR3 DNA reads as TGCGCCAGCAGCTTGGGGAGGATGATTGACGAGCAGTACTTC. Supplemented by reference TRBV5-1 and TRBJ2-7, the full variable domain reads KAGVTQTPRYLIKTRGQQVTLSCSPISGHRSVSWYQQTPGQGLQFLFEYFSETQRNKGNFPGRFSGRQFSNSRSEMNVSTLELGDSALYLCASSLGRMIDEQYFGPGTRLTVT.

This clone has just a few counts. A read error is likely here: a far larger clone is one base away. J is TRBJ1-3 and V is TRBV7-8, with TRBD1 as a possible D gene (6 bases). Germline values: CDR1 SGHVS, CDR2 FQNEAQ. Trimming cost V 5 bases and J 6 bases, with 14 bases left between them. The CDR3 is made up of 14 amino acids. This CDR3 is CASSPERQANTIYF. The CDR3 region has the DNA TGTGCCAGCAGCCCCGAGCGACAGGCAAACACCATATATTTT.

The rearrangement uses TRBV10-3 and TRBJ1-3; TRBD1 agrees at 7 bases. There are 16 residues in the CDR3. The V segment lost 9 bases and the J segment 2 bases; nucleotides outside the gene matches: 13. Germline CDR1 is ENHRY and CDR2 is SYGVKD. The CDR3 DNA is TGTGCCATATCCGCTGGAGAGGGGGCGGCTGGAAACACCATATATTTT. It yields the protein CAISAGEGAAGNTIYF.

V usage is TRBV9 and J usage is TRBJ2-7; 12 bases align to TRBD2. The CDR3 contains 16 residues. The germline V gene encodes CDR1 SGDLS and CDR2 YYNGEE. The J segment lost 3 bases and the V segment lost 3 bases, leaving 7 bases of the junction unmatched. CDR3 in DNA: TGTGCCAGCAGCGGCGGACTAGCGGGAACCAACTACGAGCAGTACTTC. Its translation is CASSGGLAGTNYEQYF.

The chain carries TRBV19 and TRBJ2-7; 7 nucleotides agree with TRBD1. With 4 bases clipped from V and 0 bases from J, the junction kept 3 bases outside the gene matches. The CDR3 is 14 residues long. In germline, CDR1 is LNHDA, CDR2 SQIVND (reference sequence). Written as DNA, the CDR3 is TGTGCCAGTAGTACGACAGGGAGCTCCTACGAGCAGTACTTC. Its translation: CASSTTGSSYEQYF.

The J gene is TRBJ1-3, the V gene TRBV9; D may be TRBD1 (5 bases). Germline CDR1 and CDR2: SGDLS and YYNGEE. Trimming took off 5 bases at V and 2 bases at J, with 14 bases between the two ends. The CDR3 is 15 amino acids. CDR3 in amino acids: CASSAIGATGNTIYF. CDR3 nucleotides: TGTGCCAGCAGTGCAATAGGGGCCACTGGAAACACCATATATTTT. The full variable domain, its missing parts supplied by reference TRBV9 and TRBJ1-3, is DSGVTQTPKHLITATGQRVTLRCSPRSGDLSVYWYQQSLDQGLQFLIQYYNGEERAKGNILERFSAQQFPDLHSELNLSSLELGDSALYFCASSAIGATGNTIYFGEGSWLTVV.

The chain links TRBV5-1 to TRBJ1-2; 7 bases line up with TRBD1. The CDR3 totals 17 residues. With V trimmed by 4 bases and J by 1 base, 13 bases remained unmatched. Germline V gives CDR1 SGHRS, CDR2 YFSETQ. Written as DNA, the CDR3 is TGCGCCAGCAGCGAGAGGGACAGCACCATTTTTAACTATGGCTACACCTTC. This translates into CASSERDSTIFNYGYTF.

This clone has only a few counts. The CDR3 nucleotides read TGTGCCAGCAGTCACCTACCGGGACAGGGTAATGAAAAACTGTTTTTT. Translated, it gives CASSHLPGQGNEKLFF. The gene calls are TRBV27 and TRBJ1-4, with 9 bases identical to TRBD1. V shed 5 bases and J 4 bases; nucleotides not matched to a gene: 8. The CDR3 covers 16 residues. Germline loops: CDR1 MNHEY, CDR2 SMNVEV (reference sequence).

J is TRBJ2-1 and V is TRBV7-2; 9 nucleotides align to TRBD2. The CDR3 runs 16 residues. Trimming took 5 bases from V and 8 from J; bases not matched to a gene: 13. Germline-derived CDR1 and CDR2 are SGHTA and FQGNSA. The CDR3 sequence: CASSLSGRPPEDEQFF. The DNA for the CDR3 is TGTGCCAGCAGCCTCAGCGGGAGGCCTCCCGAGGATGAGCAGTTCTTC.